These 17 T cell receptor beta chains share one sample of origin, sequenced in a study of CD8+ T cells in alopecia areata. The treatment: oral pan-JAK inhibitor, 5-10 mg twice daily. RNA, once extracted, was reverse transcribed into cDNA for use as the sequencing template. Sequencing used immunoSEQ multiplex PCR; TCRdb keeps in-frame clones, though not all of them. The repertoire has 100,000 to 150,000 clones, approximately 60% of them found once; the top ten carry 4.5% to 6%. The sample in question was CD4+ T cells sorted from blood, obtained at week 4, from a patient treated with tofacitinib. All receptors derive from a human donor with alopecia areata.

This clone came up a few times. An end of the junction does not agree with germline; a read error may underlie this. The rearrangement links TRBV2 to TRBJ1-1, with D hard to call. The CDR3 runs to 13 residues. Germline loops: CDR1 SNHLY, CDR2 FYNNEI. CDR3 sequence (DNA): TGTGCCAGCAGCGAAGGTGGATCTTCAGAAGCTTTCTTT. Translation: CASSEGGSSEAFF.

This clone was counted only a few times. V gene TRBV29-1 combines with J gene TRBJ2-7; tentatively, D is TRBD1 (7 bases). V was trimmed by 7 bases and J by 2 bases, leaving 21 bases between them. The CDR3 sequence is 15 residues long. Germline V gives CDR1 SQVTM, CDR2 ANQGSEA. Written as DNA, the CDR3 is TGCAGCGCGGGGGACGACAGGGCCGATACCTACGAGCAGTACTTC. This translates into CSAGDDRADTYEQYF.

The chain joins TRBV7-9 to TRBJ2-2; D tentatively fits TRBD1 or TRBD2 (5 bases each). The CDR3 runs 14 residues. Trimming shortened V by 6 bases and J by 2 bases, and 10 bases separated the two germline ends. Germline values: CDR1 SEHNR, CDR2 FQNEAQ (reference sequence). The CDR3 loop is CASRGTANTGELFF. The CDR3 DNA follows: TGTGCCAGCAGAGGGACGGCAAACACCGGGGAGCTGTTTTTT.

This clone occurred once. The chain joins TRBV7-3 to TRBJ2-5; unclear D gene. V lost 3 bases and J 5 bases, leaving 10 bases between the germline ends. Germline loops: CDR1 SGHTA, CDR2 FQGTGA. This CDR3 comprises 13 residues. The chain's CDR3 is CASSFLHLETQYF. The CDR3, as DNA: TGTGCCAGCAGCTTTCTCCATCTGGAGACCCAGTACTTC.

As to this clone: The identical CDR3 is also encoded by other nucleotide sequences in the sample. The chain carries TRBV6-6 and TRBJ2-7; TRBD2 agrees at 8 bases. Unmatched junction bases numbered 9, after V lost 6 bases and J lost 2 bases. The CDR3 consists of 15 residues. CDR1 MNHNY and CDR2 SVGAGI come from the germline V gene (reference sequence). The CDR3 DNA follows: TGTGCCAGCAGCTACCTTGGCGGGGGGACCTACGAGCAGTACTTC. Its protein is CASSYLGGGTYEQYF.

This chain connects TRBV10-3 to TRBJ2-1; tentatively, D is TRBD2 (5 bases). Deletions cut 4 bases from V and 5 bases from J, with 6 bases between. The CDR3 sequence is 12 residues long. Looked up from germline, CDR1 is ENHRY and CDR2 is SYGVKD. CDR3 sequence: CAISAGNNEQFF. For the CDR3, the DNA is TGTGCCATCAGTGCGGGGAACAATGAGCAGTTCTTC.

The chain uses TRBV4-1 and TRBJ1-2; 7 bases map to TRBD1. V gave up 4 bases and J gave up 2 bases; unmatched junction bases: 7. The CDR3 has 15 residues. Germline assignment: CDR1 MGHRA and CDR2 YSYEKL. The CDR3 region is CASSPRQGLNYGYTF. CDR3 sequence (DNA): TGCGCCAGCAGCCCGAGACAGGGATTAAACTATGGCTACACCTTC.

V usage is TRBV27 and J usage is TRBJ1-1; D call uncertain. Between the trimmed V and J ends, which lost 5 bases and 2 bases, there was a span of 9 bases. The CDR3 runs to 13 residues. Germline CDR1 reads MNHEY; CDR2 reads SMNVEV (reference sequence). The CDR3 nucleotides are TGTGCCAGCAGTGAACGGGCCAACACTGAAGCTTTCTTT. Translation gives CASSERANTEAFF.

The J gene is TRBJ2-1, the V gene TRBV2; 8 nucleotides align to TRBD2. Looked up from germline, CDR1 is SNHLY and CDR2 is FYNNEI. The V gene end was trimmed by 4 bases and the J gene end by 5 bases; junction bases not matched to a gene: 1. The CDR3 totals 13 residues. CDR3: CASSGGLDNEQFF. The CDR3 DNA reads TGTGCCAGCAGTGGGGGACTAGACAATGAGCAGTTCTTC. The variable domain in full, completed from reference TRBV2 and TRBJ2-1, reads EPEVTQTPSHQVTQMGQEVILRCVPISNHLYFYWYRQILGQKVEFLVSFYNNEISEKSEIFDDQFSVERPDGSNFTLKIRSTKLEDSAMYFCASSGGLDNEQFFGPGTRLTVL.

The V and J genes are TRBV25-1 and TRBJ1-2; the match to TRBD1 covers 7 bases. Per germline, CDR1 MGHDK and CDR2 SYGVNS. Trimming cost V 3 bases and J 8 bases; bases outside gene matches: 6. This CDR3 is built from 13 residues. For the CDR3, the DNA is TGTGCCAGCAGTGAGCTGTCAGGGGGGGGCTACACCTTC. It codes for CASSELSGGGYTF.

The chain is built from TRBV30 and TRBJ2-7; D gene ambiguous. The CDR3 has 14 residues. V was shortened by 4 bases and J by 2 bases, with 15 bases between the two germline ends. Per germline, CDR1 GTSNPN and CDR2 SVGIG (reference sequence). CDR3 residues: CAWNGQEPTYEQYF. CDR3 sequence (DNA): TGTGCCTGGAACGGCCAGGAACCCACCTACGAGCAGTACTTC.

The CDR3 DNA reads TGTGCCAGCAGCCGTCAGGGCCCCGGCAGGGAGACCCAGTACTTC. Protein product: CASSRQGPGRETQYF. This chain joins TRBV27 and TRBJ2-5, with TRBD1 as a possible D gene (5 bases). The CDR3 runs to 15 residues. Germline values: CDR1 MNHEY, CDR2 SMNVEV (reference sequence). Trimming took off 6 bases at V and 5 bases at J, with 19 bases between the two ends.

This clone was recorded a few times. The gene calls are TRBV25-1 and TRBJ2-5, with unresolved D. Trimming stripped 5 bases from V and 5 bases from J, with 15 bases between. CDR3 length equals 14 residues. Germline CDR1 is MGHDK and CDR2 is SYGVNS. The CDR3 DNA is TGTGCCAGCAGTTTTAGACGCGATAGGGAGACCCAGTACTTC. Residues: CASSFRRDRETQYF.

The chain combines TRBV4-3 with TRBJ2-6; 8 bases line up with TRBD1. V lost 1 base to trimming and J lost 0 bases; unmatched junction nucleotides: 2. This CDR3 has 17 amino acids. Germline CDR1 reads LGHNA; CDR2 reads YSLEER. The CDR3 DNA sequence: TGCGCCAGCAGCCAAGGGACAGGGAGCTCTGGGGCCAACGTCCTGACTTTC. It translates to CASSQGTGSSGANVLTF.

This clone was seen a handful of times. The V gene is TRBV7-2, the J gene TRBJ2-1; D is uncertain. V gave up 0 bases and J gave up 8 bases, with 11 bases separating them. This CDR3 has 14 residues. Germline V gene lookup returns CDR1 SGHTA and CDR2 FQGNSA. The CDR3 is CASSLAEGNYEQFF. CDR3 coding DNA: TGTGCCAGCAGCTTAGCGGAAGGGAACTATGAGCAGTTCTTC.

The V and J genes are TRBV29-1 and TRBJ2-5, with a weak D call TRBD2 (5 bases). Germline V gives CDR1 SQVTM, CDR2 ANQGSEA. This CDR3 comprises 12 residues. Trimming stripped 5 bases from V and 3 bases from J, with 10 bases between. The CDR3 protein is CSVSTGKETQYF. CDR3 sequence (DNA): TGCAGCGTTTCCACGGGAAAAGAGACCCAGTACTTC.

This clone was counted once. The chain is built from TRBV5-6 and TRBJ2-1; no clear D gene. The V and J ends lost 4 bases and 6 bases respectively, with 11 bases between them. There are 13 residues in the CDR3. Germline CDR1 reads SGHDT; CDR2 reads YYEEEE. The CDR3 spells CASSRVSINEQFF. Written as DNA, the CDR3 is TGTGCCAGCAGCCGTGTCTCGATCAATGAGCAGTTCTTC.